This T cell receptor beta chain was profiled in a study of pediatric ulcerative colitis. Notes on this clone: Its antigen is unknown.

This was a survey-level run. Profiling relied on immunoSEQ multiplex PCR, and the TCRdb table lists in-frame clones only, not all of them. The sample holds over 45,000 clones, about four fifths seen once. Study findings and constraints: Clonal expansions reduced rectal repertoire diversity in acute severe colitis. Rectal pinch biopsies may include blood-derived T cells. A couple of patients had blood samples with substantially reduced template counts.

Trimming left V 1 base short and J 7 bases short, with 8 bases between. From germline, CDR1 is SGHTA and CDR2 FQGNSA. CDR3 size: 13 residues. Rectal tissue came from one to two pinch biopsies taken at colonoscopy. This TCR came from a girl aged 5-17 years with moderate ulcerative colitis. The sequencing sample was made of gut tissue. The genes are TRBV7-2 and TRBJ2-1; TRBD1 is a possible D gene (6 bases). The CDR3, as DNA: TGTGCCAGCAGCTTAGGGACAGCAAATGAGCAGTTCTTC. It specifies CASSLGTANEQFF. The full variable domain, in which reference TRBV7-2 and TRBJ2-1 provide the parts outside the CDR3, is GAGVSQSPSNKVTEKGKDVELRCDPISGHTALYWYRQSLGQGLEFLIYFQGNSAPDKSGLPSDRFSAERTGGSVSTLTIQRTQQEDSAVYLCASSLGTANEQFFGPGTRLTVL.